The following is a TCR beta chain sequence with its context. This sample was taken from a study of technical replicates of blood from a few donors. Libraries were prepared by immunoSEQ multiplex PCR; TCRdb keeps only in-frame clonotypes and omits some of them. The sample lists tens of thousands of clones, roughly nine tenths occurring once. V was cut by 9 bases and J by 10 bases, with 16 bases left in between. Germline V gene data show CDR1 as SGHTS and CDR2 as YDEGEE. The CDR3 is made up of 11 amino acids. The clonotype comes from a human donor in good health. Some clones in this sample may be carry-over from other donors' samples. Sequencing was performed on PBMCs. The chain joins TRBV5-8 to TRBJ1-1; D ambiguous. DNA for the CDR3: TGTGCCACACGCGGGGTTAAGACAGCTTTCTTT. Its protein is CATRGVKTAFF.